The 24 T cell receptor beta chains reported below all come from one sample, sequenced in a study of cytomegalovirus exposure and HLA in healthy donors. The PCR was carried out with 60 Vbeta primers and 13 Jbeta primers. The table came from immunoSEQ multiplex PCR; TCRdb's copy has only in-frame clones and leaves some out. The sample holds about 140,000 clones, approximately 80% seen once. The specimen was PBMCs. The receptors come from a man younger than 30 in good health and CMV-seronegative.

This chain joins TRBV28 and TRBJ1-4, with TRBD1 matching 7 bases. Germline-derived CDR1 and CDR2 are MDHEN and SYDVKM. V shed 6 bases and J 10 bases; nucleotides not matched to a gene: 14. CDR3 size: 15 residues. CDR3 loop: CASSPSKGRTGKLFF. As DNA, the CDR3 is TGTGCCAGCAGCCCCTCGAAGGGGAGGACAGGAAAACTGTTTTTT.

The chain carries TRBV29-1 and TRBJ1-2; tentative D call: TRBD1 (5 bases). The V end was cut by 3 bases, the J end by 7 bases, with 12 bases between. This CDR3 contains 12 residues. Germline V gene lookup returns CDR1 SQVTM and CDR2 ANQGSEA. The CDR3 reads CSVEGQGGGYTF. The DNA of the CDR3 is TGCAGCGTTGAGGGGCAGGGAGGTGGCTACACCTTC.

The chain joins TRBV6-5 to TRBJ1-4; 8 bases fit TRBD1. Germline V gene lookup returns CDR1 MNHEY and CDR2 SVGAGI. V was clipped by 8 bases and J by 10 bases; unmatched bases: 15. CDR3 length: 15 residues. CDR3 bases: TGTGCCAGCTCCCCCCAAGGGACAGGTCGTGGAAAACTGTTTTTT. Its protein product is CASSPQGTGRGKLFF.

This clone has just a few counts. The chain couples TRBV18 to TRBJ2-1; tentative D call: TRBD2 (6 bases). The CDR3 extends over 16 amino acids. CDR1 and CDR2 (germline): KGHSH, LQKENI. Trimming shortened V by 2 bases and J by 6 bases, and 17 bases separated the two germline ends. The CDR3 reads CASSPSQFGGSNEQFF. For the CDR3, the DNA is TGTGCCAGCTCACCATCCCAGTTCGGAGGGTCCAATGAGCAGTTCTTC.

This clone was seen only once. This rearrangement joins TRBV4-2 to TRBJ2-5; D possibly corresponds to TRBD2 (5 bases). The DNA end favors TRBJ2-7, so the J call may be wrong. The CDR3 spans 15 residues. Germline CDR1 LGHNA, CDR2 YNFKEQ. The CDR3 nucleotides read TGTGCCAGCAGCCAAGGCCAAGCGGAAACCTACGAGCAGTACTTC. Its translation is CASSQGQAETYEQYF.

The chain combines TRBV6-6 with TRBJ2-7, with no clear D. Trimming removed 5 bases from V and 8 bases from J, with 10 bases in between. The CDR3 covers 11 residues. The germline V gene has CDR1 MNHNY and CDR2 SVGAGI (reference sequence). The CDR3 region is CASSRSEQQYF. CDR3 sequence (DNA): TGTGCCAGCAGTCGGTCGGAGCAGCAGTACTTC.

CDR3 sequence: CASAGGYQPQHF. The CDR3 bases are TGTGCTAGTGCAGGGGGCTATCAGCCCCAGCATTTT. The chain has TRBV12-5 and TRBJ1-5, with TRBD1 matching 8 bases. In germline, CDR1 is LGHNT, CDR2 FRNRAP. This CDR3 comprises 12 residues. The V gene end was trimmed by 7 bases and the J gene end by 5 bases; junction bases not matched to a gene: 1.

This chain connects TRBV5-1 to TRBJ1-4; D might be TRBD1 (6 bases). In germline, CDR1 is SGHRS, CDR2 YFSETQ. The CDR3 covers 16 residues. V shed 4 bases and J shed 0 bases, with 13 bases lying between them. The CDR3: CASSPHQGTTNEKLFF. In DNA form, the CDR3 reads TGCGCCAGCAGCCCACATCAGGGGACAACTAATGAAAAACTGTTTTTT.

The V call is TRBV28, the J call TRBJ1-5; D is ambiguous. The CDR3 runs to 12 residues. V dropped 4 bases and J dropped 6 bases, with 7 bases sitting between them. Germline CDR1 MDHEN, CDR2 SYDVKM. The CDR3: CASSWSAQPQHF. The CDR3 DNA sequence: TGTGCCAGCAGTTGGAGTGCTCAGCCCCAGCATTTT.

V is TRBV4-1 and J is TRBJ2-1; TRBD1 matches at 7 bases. Germline lookup yields CDR1 MGHRA and CDR2 YSYEKL. V was clipped by 4 bases and J by 7 bases; unmatched bases: 7. The length of the CDR3 is 14 residues. Here the CDR3 reads CASSPRGPGNEQFF. As DNA, the CDR3 is TGCGCCAGCAGCCCGAGGGGGCCAGGAAATGAGCAGTTCTTC.

The V gene is TRBV7-3, the J gene TRBJ1-1; D is ambiguous. This CDR3 is built from 14 residues. CDR1 is SGHTA, CDR2 FQGTGA, per germline. V dropped 4 bases and J dropped 1 base, with 10 bases sitting between them. CDR3 sequence: CASSSSVTNTEAFF. CDR3 bases: TGTGCCAGCAGCTCCTCGGTCACGAACACTGAAGCTTTCTTT.

Of note for this clone: The germline gene is not matched at one end of the junction; a read error may be the cause. The rearrangement joins TRBV2 to TRBJ2-4; a possible D gene is TRBD1 (5 bases). The CDR3 length is 14 residues. Per germline, CDR1 SNHLY and CDR2 FYNNEI. CDR3 sequence reads: CASSEAQGLDIQYF. CDR3 DNA: TGTGCCAGCAGCGAAGCGCAGGGTTTGGACATTCAGTACTTC.

The chain uses TRBV11-3 and TRBJ2-1; 10 nucleotides agree with TRBD2. V lost 5 bases, J lost 4 bases, and 14 bases stayed unmatched. CDR3 length: 18 amino acids. The germline V gene has CDR1 SGHNT and CDR2 YENEEA. CDR3 sequence (DNA): TGTGCCAGCAGCCTTAGCAGCCCAGCGGGAGGGCTATACAATGAGCAGTTCTTC. This gives the protein CASSLSSPAGGLYNEQFF.

This clone was found once. The chain recombines TRBV5-1 with TRBJ2-2; the match to TRBD2 covers 7 bases. The CDR3 totals 15 residues. V was pared by 3 bases and J by 4 bases, with 6 bases of the junction left unmatched. Per germline, CDR1 SGHRS and CDR2 YFSETQ. The CDR3 DNA reads as TGCGCCAGCAGCTGGAGCGGGAAAGGCACCGGGGAGCTGTTTTTT. Protein product: CASSWSGKGTGELFF.

This CDR3 reads CASSQDRVEKLFF. The CDR3 DNA reads as TGTGCCAGTAGTCAAGACAGGGTTGAAAAACTGTTTTTT. V and J are TRBV19 and TRBJ1-4; 7 bases match TRBD1. CDR1 is LNHDA and CDR2 is SQIVND in the germline V gene (reference sequence). This CDR3 has 13 residues. With V trimmed by 5 bases and J by 7 bases, 4 bases remained unmatched.

This chain connects TRBV19 to TRBJ2-7; perhaps TRBD1 as D (6 bases). V was shortened by 3 bases and J by 7 bases, with 16 bases between the two germline ends. The CDR3 has 14 residues. Germline-derived CDR1 and CDR2 are LNHDA and SQIVND (reference sequence). The CDR3 DNA reads as TGTGCCAGTAGTATTGAGGGCCCAAGGGGGGAGCAGTACTTC. Translation gives CASSIEGPRGEQYF. Full variable domain (remainder filled in from reference TRBV19 and TRBJ2-7): DGGITQSPKYLFRKEGQNVTLSCEQNLNHDAMYWYRQDPGQGLRLIYYSQIVNDFQKGDIAEGYSVSREKKESFPLTVTSAQKNPTAFYLCASSIEGPRGEQYFGPGTRLTVT.

The rearrangement joins TRBV27 to TRBJ2-2, with TRBD1 identical over 8 bases. Losses at the gene ends were 8 bases for V and 1 base for J; bases not matched to a gene: 0. This CDR3 has 13 amino acids. The germline CDR1 and CDR2 sequences are MNHEY and SMNVEV (reference sequence). The CDR3 reads CASGTGNTGELFF. The CDR3 DNA is TGTGCCAGCGGGACAGGGAACACCGGGGAGCTGTTTTTT.

This clone appeared once. V usage is TRBV27 and J usage is TRBJ2-1; D is ambiguous. Germline V gives CDR1 MNHEY, CDR2 SMNVEV (reference sequence). The CDR3 has 15 residues. Trimming removed 0 bases at V and 0 bases at J, with 6 bases between. The CDR3 reads CASSLSFSSYNEQFF. In DNA form, the CDR3 reads TGTGCCAGCAGTTTATCTTTCAGCTCCTACAATGAGCAGTTCTTC.

The chain employs TRBV6-5 and TRBJ2-2, with a weak D call TRBD1 (6 bases). V was clipped by 3 bases and J by 8 bases, with 13 bases between them. The CDR3 consists of 14 residues. CDR1 MNHEY and CDR2 SVGAGI come from the germline V gene. CDR3 in amino acids: CASSYEGVVGELFF. In nucleotides, the CDR3 is TGTGCCAGCAGTTATGAGGGGGTAGTTGGGGAGCTGTTTTTT.

The chain combines TRBV18 with TRBJ2-2, with a weak D call TRBD2 (6 bases). This CDR3 spans 17 amino acids. Trimming removed 0 bases at V and 1 base at J, with 12 bases between. Germline CDR1 KGHSH, CDR2 LQKENI. CDR3 loop: CASSPPSGRMNTGELFF. The CDR3 bases are TGTGCCAGCTCACCACCGTCTGGGAGGATGAACACCGGGGAGCTGTTTTTT.

The chain links TRBV29-1 to TRBJ2-1; D possibly corresponds to TRBD1 (6 bases). CDR1 and CDR2 from the germline V gene are SQVTM and ANQGSEA. With 0 bases removed from V and 7 bases from J, the gap between germline ends came to 16 bases. CDR3 size: 15 residues. CDR3 region: CSVEDPRGAGNEQFF. The CDR3 DNA reads as TGCAGCGTTGAAGATCCCAGGGGCGCGGGTAATGAGCAGTTCTTC.

This chain links TRBV6-1 with TRBJ2-7; TRBD1 matches 7 bases. This CDR3 contains 12 residues. The germline V gene encodes CDR1 MNHNS and CDR2 SASEGT. Trimming took 5 bases from V and 2 from J; bases not matched to a gene: 0. The CDR3 protein is CASSQGAYEQYF. CDR3 DNA: TGTGCCAGCAGTCAGGGGGCCTACGAGCAGTACTTC.

This sequence joins TRBV28 and TRBJ2-3; TRBD2 aligns across 10 bases. From germline, CDR1 is MDHEN and CDR2 SYDVKM. The CDR3 runs to 15 residues. V shed 5 bases, J shed 3 bases, and the junction held 5 bases outside the gene matches. In nucleotides, the CDR3 is TGTGCCAGCAGTATCACTAGCGGGACAACAGATACGCAGTATTTT. Translating it yields CASSITSGTTDTQYF.

The chain couples TRBV18 to TRBJ2-7; D possibly corresponds to TRBD2 (6 bases). Trimming shortened V by 0 bases and J by 7 bases, and 19 bases separated the two germline ends. Germline CDR1 is KGHSH and CDR2 is LQKENI. The CDR3 loop spans 16 amino acids. The CDR3 loop is CASSPPQRRAGREQYF. The DNA for the CDR3 is TGTGCCAGCTCACCACCGCAGCGGAGGGCTGGGAGGGAGCAGTACTTC.